A selection of T cell receptor beta chains follows, all from one sample in a study of T cell repertoires in cytomegalovirus infection. TCRdb ran MiXCR on the reads and lists one entry per CDR3 protein. The profile shows 400,000 or so distinct CDR3 sequences, about 33% of them singletons. The source material was PBMCs. Receptor source: a human donor in good health (CMV status not recorded). Some clones in this sample may be carry-over from other donors' samples. Each CDR3 is given with its conserved first and last residue. A D gene is named only where the DNA matches it firmly. Some rows have no size entry. The others give once, few or many, or a class for an expanded clone.

D | size | J | V | CDR3 | DNA
TRBD2 | many | TRBJ2-7 | TRBV6-5 | CASSYSNRGGLYEQYF | TGTGCCAGCAGTTACTCGAACCGGGGGGGCCTCTACGAGCAGTACTTC
NA | NA | TRBJ2-5 | TRBV20-1 | CSASSGETQYF | TGCAGTGCTAGTAGCGGAGAGACCCAGTACTTC
NA | many | TRBJ2-2 | TRBV7-2 | CASSLDGSWTGELFF | TGTGCCAGCAGCTTAGATGGGTCGTGGACCGGGGAGCTGTTTTTT
NA | NA | TRBJ1-6 | TRBV6-6 | CASSILGDVQSPLQF | TGTGCCAGCAGTATCCTGGGGGACGTACAGTCACCCCTCCAATTT
NA | many | TRBJ1-2 | TRBV7-2 | CASSFGLVANYGYTF | TGTGCCAGCAGCTTCGGGTTGGTGGCTAACTATGGCTACACCTTC
NA | NA | TRBJ2-3 | TRBV15 | CATSRGEYRDIRTDTQYF | TGTGCCACCAGCAGAGGAGAGTACCGGGACATCCGCACAGATACGCAGTATTTT
NA | NA | TRBJ2-3 | TRBV6-2/TRBV6-3 | CTSSVGDGTDTQYF | TGTACCAGCAGCGTCGGGGACGGCACAGATACGCAGTATTTT
NA | few | TRBJ2-1 | TRBV6-1 | CASSSHSLPGLAIGEQFF | TGTGCCAGCAGTTCCCACTCCCTGCCGGGACTGGCGATCGGTGAGCAGTTCTTC
NA | many | TRBJ2-1 | TRBV20-1 | CSARGGEPQQEQFF | TGCAGTGCTCGAGGGGGGGAACCACAGCAGGAGCAGTTCTTC
NA | NA | TRBJ2-3 | TRBV29-1 | CSVDIRGGVDTQYF | TGCAGCGTTGATATTCGCGGCGGGGTAGATACGCAGTATTTT
NA | few | TRBJ1-3 | TRBV9 | CASSVGTMSGNTIYF | TGTGCCAGCAGCGTCGGGACGATGTCTGGAAACACCATATATTTT
NA | NA | TRBJ2-4 | TRBV19 | CASSLGPQIQYF | TGTGCCAGTAGTTTGGGACCTCAAATTCAGTACTTC
NA | NA | TRBJ1-3 | TRBV29-1 | CTVEDPLGRGKSGNTIYF | TGCACCGTTGAAGATCCTTTGGGCAGGGGCAAATCCGGAAACACCATATATTTT
NA | many | TRBJ1-2 | TRBV7-2 | CASSKGGGYTF | TGTGCCAGCAGTAAGGGTGGCGGCTACACCTTC
TRBD2 | NA | TRBJ2-3 | TRBV6-5 | CASKGRGGTDTQYF | TGTGCCAGCAAAGGGCGGGGGGGAACAGATACGCAGTATTTT
TRBD1 | many | TRBJ1-2 | TRBV7-2 | CASRNTSGQRTINYGYTF | TGTGCCAGCAGAAATACCTCGGGACAGAGGACGATTAACTATGGCTACACCTTC
TRBD1 | many | TRBJ2-7 | TRBV12-3/TRBV12-4 | CASSLRGRGHYEQYF | TGTGCCAGCAGTTTAAGGGGCAGGGGGCACTACGAGCAGTACTTC
NA | many | TRBJ1-5 | TRBV2 | CASRQGNQPQHF | TGTGCCAGCAGACAGGGAAATCAGCCCCAGCATTTT
TRBD1 | few | TRBJ1-1 | TRBV7-8 | CASSRYRTGSNTEAFF | TGTGCCAGCAGCCGATACAGGACAGGGTCGAACACTGAAGCTTTCTTT
NA | NA | TRBJ2-7 | TRBV4-1 | CASSQLGFSYEQYF | TGCGCCAGCAGCCAGTTGGGATTTTCCTACGAGCAGTACTTC
NA | NA | TRBJ1-6 | TRBV6-6 | CASSNSNSPLHF | TGTGCCAGCAGTAACTCGAATTCACCCCTCCACTTT
NA | NA | TRBJ2-7 | TRBV6-2/TRBV6-3 | CASISLGPGAYEQYF | TGTGCCAGCATCTCTTTGGGTCCCGGGGCCTACGAGCAGTACTTC
TRBD2 | NA | TRBJ2-3 | TRBV20-1 | CSARVGGSTDTQYF | TGCAGTGCTAGAGTGGGGGGGAGCACAGATACGCAGTATTTT
NA | NA | TRBJ2-7 | TRBV5-6 | CASSFGAGSYEQYF | TGTGCCAGCAGCTTCGGGGCAGGATCCTACGAGCAGTACTTC
NA | few | TRBJ2-3 | TRBV12-3/TRBV12-4 | CASSWRQSTDTQYF | TGTGCCAGCAGTTGGCGACAGTCCACAGATACGCAGTATTTT
TRBD2 | many | TRBJ2-5 | TRBV7-2 | CASSPGTSGMYQETQYF | TGTGCCAGCAGCCCCGGGACTAGCGGGATGTACCAAGAGACCCAGTACTTC
NA | few | TRBJ2-2 | TRBV7-9 | CASSLIRATGELFF | TGTGCCAGCAGCTTAATCAGGGCAACCGGGGAGCTGTTTTTT
TRBD2 | few | TRBJ2-2 | TRBV6-5 | CASSPGLADTGELFF | TGTGCCAGCAGTCCGGGACTAGCGGACACCGGGGAGCTGTTTTTT
TRBD2 | NA | TRBJ2-3 | TRBV7-9 | CASSSKAGGLADTQYF | TGTGCCAGCAGCTCGAAAGCGGGGGGGCTCGCAGATACGCAGTATTTT
TRBD1 | NA | TRBJ2-2 | TRBV7-2 | CASSYPGQGAYGELVF | TGTGCCAGCAGTTATCCGGGACAGGGGGCCTACGGGGAGCTGGTTTTT
NA | NA | TRBJ1-1 | TRBV5-6 | CASSLFFGGQETEAFF | TGTGCCAGCAGCTTGTTTTTCGGGGGGCAAGAAACTGAAGCTTTCTTT
NA | NA | TRBJ2-3 | TRBV15 | CATSRRGGGRTDTQYF | TGTGCCACCAGCAGGAGAGGGGGGGGTAGGACAGATACGCAGTATTTT